This T cell receptor (beta chain) was retrieved from a study of beta chain features in type 1 diabetes. This clone was counted only a few times. Its specificity is not known. Expressed TCRB transcripts got sequenced, as all isolated RNA was reverse transcribed. Sequencing used immunoSEQ multiplex PCR; TCRdb keeps in-frame clones, though not all of them. The table records almost 350,000 clones, around 9.7% of them present only once. Study results and caveats: In cDNA sequencing, cells with high TCR expression could be over-represented. Moderate yet significant TCRB CDR3 shortening was seen in Type 1 diabetes patients in all four CD4+ subsets.

Sequenced sample: central memory CD4+ T cells from blood. The TCR sequence derives from a young man with type 1 diabetes.

This CDR3 reads CASSLARGTGANVLTF. The CDR3, as DNA: TGTGCCAGCAGCTTAGCGCGGGGGACTGGGGCCAACGTCCTGACTTTC. J is TRBJ2-6 and V is TRBV11-2, with 7 nucleotides matching TRBD2. The germline V gene has CDR1 SGHAT and CDR2 FQNNGV. The CDR3 covers 16 residues. J lost 2 bases, V lost 1 base, and 2 bases had no gene match.